The 14 T cell receptor beta chains below come from one sample, sequenced in a study of cytomegalovirus exposure and HLA in healthy donors (dated by TCRdb to about 2017). The receptor library was made with the immunoSEQ multiplex PCR assay. TCRdb limited this immuneACCESS table to in-frame rearrangements with V and J called. A share of clones is missing; checked studies link under half to unresolved V genes, and the rest is unexplained. The sample has around 180,000 clones on record, roughly 83% of them singletons. The biggest ten clones account for roughly 1.5% of the sample. Input material: PBMCs. The receptors were gathered from a woman between 18 and 29 years old in good health and CMV-seronegative.

V is TRBV29-1 and J is TRBJ1-2; 11 bases fit TRBD1. Germline-derived CDR1 and CDR2 are SQVTM and ANQGSEA. This CDR3 comprises 13 residues. Germline trimming cut 6 bases from V and 5 bases from J; bases unmatched to any gene: 5. DNA for the CDR3: TGCAGCGTCGGACAGGGGGCGCAATATGGCTACACCTTC. Translating it yields CSVGQGAQYGYTF.

The chain joins TRBV25-1 to TRBJ1-1; D ambiguous. The CDR3 is 14 amino acids. CDR1 and CDR2 (germline): MGHDK, SYGVNS. The ends were cut back, 2 bases at V and 6 bases at J, with 13 bases in the middle. The CDR3 coding sequence is TGTGCCAGCAGTGAACCGGGTCGGGAGGCTGAAGCTTTCTTT. Translated: CASSEPGREAEAFF.

V usage is TRBV7-9 and J usage is TRBJ2-5; TRBD2 aligns across 9 bases. The CDR3 length is 14 residues. Germline lookup yields CDR1 SEHNR and CDR2 FQNEAQ (reference sequence). Trimming at V came to 3 bases and at J to 7 bases, leaving 6 bases not matched to a gene. CDR3 bases: TGTGCCAGCAGCTTTGGCGGGAGGGCTGGGACCCAGTACTTC. This encodes CASSFGGRAGTQYF. The whole variable domain, remainder taken from reference TRBV7-9 and TRBJ2-5, is DTGVSQNPRHKITKRGQNVTFRCDPISEHNRLYWYRQTLGQGPEFLTYFQNEAQLEKSRLLSDRFSAERPKGSFSTLEIQRTEQGDSAMYLCASSFGGRAGTQYFGPGTRLLVL.

V is TRBV29-1 and J is TRBJ1-1, with 8 bases aligning to TRBD1. The germline V gene encodes CDR1 SQVTM and CDR2 ANQGSEA. CDR3 length equals 13 residues. V shed 4 bases and J 9 bases; nucleotides not matched to a gene: 10. The CDR3 protein is CSVGDRLLSQAFF. The CDR3 bases are TGCAGCGTTGGGGACAGGCTGTTATCCCAAGCTTTCTTT.

The chain employs TRBV6-6 and TRBJ1-4; possible D gene TRBD1, 5 bases. The V end lost 5 bases, the J end lost 8 bases, and 21 bases lay between the germline ends. There are 16 residues in the CDR3. Germline V CDR1 and CDR2: MNHNY, SVGAGI (reference sequence). The CDR3 sequence is CASSGSLGGRGEKLFF. In nucleotides, the CDR3 is TGTGCCAGCAGTGGATCGTTGGGGGGAAGAGGAGAAAAACTGTTTTTT.

Concerning this clone: One junction end does not reproduce the germline sequence, and a read error may be involved. This sequence joins TRBV7-2 and TRBJ1-5; D is ambiguous. CDR1 is SGHTA and CDR2 is FQGNSA in the germline V gene. This CDR3 is built from 15 residues. The CDR3 coding sequence is TGTGCCAGCAGCCACACGGGATGGGGTGATCAGCCCCACCATTTT. This codes for CASSHTGWGDQPHHF.

The chain is built from TRBV7-2 and TRBJ2-3, with TRBD1 as a possible D gene (5 bases). Trimming cost V 4 bases and J 1 base, with 6 bases left between them. This CDR3 has 13 residues. Germline lookup yields CDR1 SGHTA and CDR2 FQGNSA. This CDR3 reads CASSSTGTDTQYF. The CDR3 nucleotides are TGTGCCAGCAGCTCGACAGGCACAGATACGCAGTATTTT. Based on the CDR3 plus reference TRBV7-2 and TRBJ2-3, the full variable domain is GAGVSQSPSNKVTEKGKDVELRCDPISGHTALYWYRQSLGQGLEFLIYFQGNSAPDKSGLPSDRFSAERTGGSVSTLTIQRTQQEDSAVYLCASSSTGTDTQYFGPGTRLTVL.

In DNA, the CDR3 is TGTGCCAGCAGCTCCCCTAGCGGGTATGAGCAGTTCTTC. Translated, it gives CASSSPSGYEQFF. The chain uses TRBV7-9 and TRBJ2-1; 8 bases match TRBD2. There are 13 residues in the CDR3. V lost 4 bases and J lost 8; bases outside the gene matches: 4. Germline loops: CDR1 SEHNR, CDR2 FQNEAQ (reference sequence).

The chain uses TRBV6-6 and TRBJ2-2; 10 nucleotides align to TRBD1. Germline trimming cut 6 bases from V and 4 bases from J; bases unmatched to any gene: 5. Germline V lookup: CDR1 MNHNY, CDR2 SVGAGI (reference sequence). CDR3 length: 15 residues. The CDR3 protein is CASSNRDRGTGELFF. For the CDR3, the DNA is TGTGCCAGCAGCAACCGGGACAGGGGCACCGGGGAGCTGTTTTTT.

The chain links TRBV30 to TRBJ1-2; tentative D call: TRBD1 (5 bases). V lost 5 bases and J 5 bases, leaving 18 bases between the germline ends. The CDR3 is 14 amino acids. CDR1 is GTSNPN and CDR2 is SVGIG in the germline V gene (reference sequence). The CDR3 sequence is CAWSGHFNQYGYTF. Written as DNA, the CDR3 is TGTGCCTGGTCTGGACACTTCAATCAGTATGGCTACACCTTC.

This clone came up many times. The V and J genes are TRBV9 and TRBJ1-1; D perhaps matches TRBD1 (5 bases). V was cut by 1 base and J by 2 bases, with 12 bases left in between. There are 15 residues in the CDR3. In germline, CDR1 is SGDLS, CDR2 YYNGEE. The CDR3 DNA sequence: TGTGCCAGCAGCGTACGGGGGAACGATAACACTGAAGCTTTCTTT. Translated, it gives CASSVRGNDNTEAFF.

The V call is TRBV6-1, the J call TRBJ1-2, with D uncertain. V lost 1 base, J lost 3 bases, and 9 bases lay in between. Germline CDR1 reads MNHNS; CDR2 reads SASEGT. The CDR3 runs 14 residues. Here the CDR3 DNA reads TGTGCCAGCAGTGAAGTTCCCGGGGACTATGGCTACACCTTC. Translated, it gives CASSEVPGDYGYTF.

The gene calls are TRBV30 and TRBJ1-2; possible D gene TRBD1, 5 bases. Germline V lookup: CDR1 GTSNPN, CDR2 SVGIG (reference sequence). Trimming stripped 6 bases from V and 7 bases from J, with 27 bases between. The CDR3 has 16 amino acids. The CDR3 sequence is CACPNRLQGQRGGYTF. The CDR3 region has the DNA TGTGCCTGCCCGAACCGCCTGCAGGGCCAAAGGGGTGGCTACACCTTC. The whole variable domain, filled in from reference TRBV30 and TRBJ1-2, reads SQTIHQWPATLVQPVGSPLSLECTVEGTSNPNLYWYRQAAGRGLQLLFYSVGIGQISSEVPQNLSASRPQDRQFILSSKKLLLSDSGFYLCACPNRLQGQRGGYTFGSGTRLTVV.

The chain carries TRBV18 and TRBJ1-6; the D gene is possibly TRBD1 (6 bases). The CDR3 totals 14 residues. Germline V lookup: CDR1 KGHSH, CDR2 LQKENI. V was cut by 2 bases and J by 9 bases, with 11 bases left in between. CDR3 sequence (DNA): TGTGCCAGCTCACCAGGGGGCGGCGGTTCACCCCTCCACTTT. Its protein is CASSPGGGGSPLHF.